This T cell receptor beta chain was obtained from a study of cytomegalovirus exposure and HLA in healthy donors. Study-wide results and caveats: A prior analysis recorded that most TCR beta V segments were productive about 90% or about 30% of the time. Overall, approximately 180 TCR beta chains were annotated as cytomegalovirus-associated.

Both 60 Vbeta primers and 13 Jbeta primers went into the PCR. Authors' methods: The count from a later analysis was some 80 million unique TCR beta chains, around 10 million of them shared. TCRdb's table, derived via immunoSEQ multiplex PCR, lists solely in-frame clones and lacks some. The V and J calls and the clone size are those of that table, but D and trimming were determined from the DNA. The data hold roughly 100,000 clones, with 63% observed a single time. Trimming removed 6 bases from V and 2 bases from J; junction bases left unmatched: 7. The CDR3 consists of 17 residues. Germline CDR1 reads LNHDA; CDR2 reads SQIVND (reference sequence). For this clone: Its cognate antigen is unknown.

Input material: PBMCs. The origin of this receptor is a human donor in good health. The rearrangement uses TRBV19 and TRBJ2-3, with 14 bases aligning to TRBD2. The CDR3 spells CASRGLAGATFTDTQYF. Written as DNA, the CDR3 is TGTGCCAGTAGGGGACTAGCGGGAGCTACCTTCACAGATACGCAGTATTTT.